This T cell receptor (beta chain) came from a study of tumor-infiltrating lymphocytes in primary liver carcinoma. This clonotype was detected a few times. With a much larger clone just one base away, this may be a read error. CDR1 is SGHAT and CDR2 is FQNNGV in the germline V gene. The CDR3 consists of 13 residues. From around 520 ng of total RNA, TCR beta-specific cDNA was reverse-transcribed using a constant-region primer. Each TCR beta library was derived from three nested multiplex PCR rounds that employed slightly modified ARM-PCR. A C-beta reverse primer was combined with TRBV1-TRBV30 forward primers in the first two PCR rounds, and each round had around 10 cycles. TCRdb fed the multiplex PCR reads into MiXCR, producing one record per CDR3 protein. The repertoire has 320,000 or so distinct CDR3 sequences, approximately 60% of them found once; the top ten carry more than 8.5%. Unsorted whole blood supplied the blood RNA, and germline DNA was isolated too.

The source is a man aged 35-49 years with primary liver carcinoma and hepatitis B virus infection. V and J are TRBV11-2 and TRBJ1-5; no reliable D call. Sample: peripheral blood. CDR3 nucleotides: TGTGCCACCAGCTTAGATCGCAATCAGCCCCAGCATTTT. Residues: CATSLDRNQPQHF.